These 21 T cell receptor beta chains were all obtained from the same sample, sequenced in a study of T cell responses to AZD1222 COVID-19 vaccine. TCRdb keeps only in-frame clones here, not all; method: immunoSEQ multiplex PCR. The top ten hold around 4.9% of the sample, which has around 140,000 clones, roughly nine tenths seen once. The sequenced sample was peripheral blood, obtained on day 0 of AZD1222 vaccination. The receptors were sampled from an adult in good health.

The V call is TRBV5-1, the J call TRBJ1-2; maybe TRBD1 (5 bases). CDR3 size: 13 residues. The V gene lost 2 bases and the J gene lost 8 bases, with 13 bases spanning the gap. Germline CDR1 is SGHRS and CDR2 is YFSETQ. This chain's CDR3 is CASSFGRAEGYTF. The CDR3 bases are TGCGCCAGCAGCTTTGGCAGGGCGGAGGGCTACACCTTC.

V gene TRBV6-4 combines with J gene TRBJ2-3; 11 bases line up with TRBD2. Germline CDR1 is MRHNA and CDR2 is SNTAGT. The V gene end was trimmed by 5 bases and the J gene end by 4 bases; junction bases not matched to a gene: 5. The CDR3 has 15 amino acids. This chain's CDR3 is CASSQLAGESDTQYF. As DNA, the CDR3 is TGTGCCAGCAGTCAACTAGCGGGAGAATCAGATACGCAGTATTTT.

This rearrangement joins TRBV7-9 to TRBJ1-5; D gene ambiguous. CDR1 and CDR2 from the germline V gene are SEHNR and FQNEAQ (reference sequence). Trimming removed 1 base from V and 9 bases from J, with 16 bases in between. The CDR3 length is 15 residues. CDR3 in amino acids: CASSLDGLVTSPQHF. In nucleotides, the CDR3 is TGTGCCAGCAGCTTAGACGGACTGGTCACGTCGCCCCAGCATTTT.

V and J are TRBV27 and TRBJ2-7; D may be TRBD2 (6 bases). The CDR3 is made up of 12 amino acids. Germline CDR1 and CDR2: MNHEY and SMNVEV (reference sequence). Trimming removed 4 bases from V and 4 bases from J, with 8 bases in between. CDR3 region: CASSSGGYEQYF. The CDR3 DNA sequence: TGTGCCAGCAGTTCTGGGGGGTACGAGCAGTACTTC.

The rearrangement uses TRBV7-3 and TRBJ1-2; TRBD1 might be the D (5 bases). Trimming left V 4 bases short and J 3 bases short, with 12 bases between. The CDR3 is 14 residues long. The germline gives CDR1 SGHTA, CDR2 FQGTGA. As DNA, the CDR3 is TGTGCCAGCAGCTCAGCCCAGGGTGACTATGGCTACACCTTC. Residues: CASSSAQGDYGYTF.

This chain connects TRBV3-1 (or the pseudogene TRBV3-2) to TRBJ1-2, with D uncertain. CDR1 is LGHDT, CDR2 YNNKEL, per germline (reference sequence). The CDR3 has 12 residues. V lost 4 bases, J lost 8 bases, and 11 bases lay in between. In nucleotides, the CDR3 is TGTGCCAGCAGCCTACAAGATTTCGGCTACACCTTC. It translates to CASSLQDFGYTF.

The chain is built from TRBV27 and TRBJ2-7; 8 bases are shared with TRBD2. With the DNA end fitting TRBJ2-1 better, the J assignment may be wrong. Germline V CDR1 and CDR2: MNHEY, SMNVEV (reference sequence). This CDR3 is 16 amino acids long. The CDR3: CASSLVIAGPGNEQFF. The CDR3 region has the DNA TGTGCCAGCAGTTTAGTCATAGCGGGACCCGGCAATGAGCAGTTCTTC.

The chain recombines TRBV28 with TRBJ1-1; 9 bases match TRBD1. Per germline, CDR1 MDHEN and CDR2 SYDVKM. Trimming cost V 7 bases and J 3 bases; bases outside gene matches: 9. This CDR3 is 15 amino acids long. The CDR3 sequence is CASTPGQGRYTEAFF. The CDR3, as DNA: TGTGCCAGCACCCCAGGACAGGGGAGGTACACTGAAGCTTTCTTT.

The rearrangement uses TRBV7-2 and TRBJ1-2, with D possibly being TRBD1 (5 bases). Germline CDR1 reads SGHTA; CDR2 reads FQGNSA. This CDR3 is 15 amino acids long. V was trimmed by 5 bases and J by 1 base, leaving 14 bases between them. The CDR3 loop is CASSPGHQINYGYTF. The CDR3 DNA is TGTGCCAGCAGCCCCGGACATCAGATTAACTATGGCTACACCTTC. The full variable domain, completed using reference TRBV7-2 and TRBJ1-2, is GAGVSQSPSNKVTEKGKDVELRCDPISGHTALYWYRQSLGQGLEFLIYFQGNSAPDKSGLPSDRFSAERTGGSVSTLTIQRTQQEDSAVYLCASSPGHQINYGYTFGSGTRLTVV.

This clone was detected once. The chain combines TRBV6-1 with TRBJ1-1; D gene uncertain. V lost 3 bases to trimming and J lost 11 bases, with 10 bases between them. The CDR3 sequence is 11 residues long. Germline values: CDR1 MNHNS, CDR2 SASEGT. The CDR3 coding sequence is TGTGCCAGCAGTGATTTCGGGATGGCTTTCTTT. It yields the protein CASSDFGMAFF.

This chain joins TRBV5-1 and TRBJ2-7, with 7 positions matching TRBD1. Germline lookup yields CDR1 SGHRS and CDR2 YFSETQ. The J segment lost 5 bases and the V segment lost 1 base, leaving 6 bases of the junction unmatched. The CDR3 length is 14 residues. CDR3: CASSLRTGLDEQYF. CDR3 in DNA: TGCGCCAGCAGCTTGCGGACAGGTCTTGACGAGCAGTACTTC.

The chain couples TRBV7-2 to TRBJ2-7; D not certain. Trimming cost V 3 bases and J 6 bases, with 9 bases left between them. CDR3 length equals 12 residues. Germline values: CDR1 SGHTA, CDR2 FQGNSA. As DNA, the CDR3 is TGTGCCAGCAGCTTCGCACTACGCGAGCAGTACTTC. Translated, it gives CASSFALREQYF.

This chain connects TRBV11-1 to TRBJ1-1; TRBD1 agrees at 8 bases. The V gene end was trimmed by 3 bases and the J gene end by 5 bases; junction bases not matched to a gene: 8. Germline-derived CDR1 and CDR2 are SGHAT and FQDESV (reference sequence). The CDR3 contains 15 residues. In DNA, the CDR3 is TGTGCCAGCAGCTTCCACCCAGGGGGCAGGACTGAAGCTTTCTTT. This codes for CASSFHPGGRTEAFF.

The genes are TRBV4-3 and TRBJ2-5; 8 bases match TRBD2. Germline assignment: CDR1 LGHNA and CDR2 YSLEER. The CDR3 sequence is 18 residues long. The trim removed 5 bases at V and 0 bases at J, leaving 14 bases unmatched. CDR3 nucleotides: TGCGCCAGCAGCACCGTCCTGCCGGGGGGGGTGTACCAAGAGACCCAGTACTTC. Protein sequence: CASSTVLPGGVYQETQYF.

The genes are TRBV3-1 (or the pseudogene TRBV3-2) and TRBJ1-6, with D hard to call. Germline V gives CDR1 LGHDT, CDR2 YNNKEL (reference sequence). The CDR3 extends over 14 amino acids. V lost 4 bases and J lost 14, with 18 bases in between. The CDR3, as DNA: TGTGCCAGCAGCCTTAACCCCGGCGGGAGGACCCTCCACTTT. This codes for CASSLNPGGRTLHF.

The chain has TRBV5-8 and TRBJ2-5, with 10 bases lining up with TRBD1. The CDR3 runs to 15 residues. Germline V gene lookup returns CDR1 SGHTS and CDR2 YDEGEE. V gave up 6 bases and J gave up 5 bases; unmatched junction bases: 10. CDR3 DNA sequence: TGTGCCAGCACCTCCGACAGGGGGCTTCGGGAGACCCAGTACTTC. Protein sequence: CASTSDRGLRETQYF.

V is TRBV7-8 and J is TRBJ2-2, with 10 bases fitting TRBD2. Looked up from germline, CDR1 is SGHVS and CDR2 is FQNEAQ. This CDR3 is built from 16 residues. Unmatched junction bases numbered 5, after V lost 6 bases and J lost 1 base. The CDR3 nucleotides read TGTGCCAGCAGTTTTCGGACTAGCGGGAACACCGGGGAGCTGTTTTTT. It codes for CASSFRTSGNTGELFF.

The chain uses TRBV18 and TRBJ1-1; D remains unclear. Germline CDR1 KGHSH, CDR2 LQKENI. CDR3 length: 14 amino acids. The V and J ends lost 1 base and 2 bases respectively, with 8 bases between them. The CDR3 spells CASSPLIVNTEAFF. CDR3 sequence (DNA): TGTGCCAGCTCACCACTTATAGTTAACACTGAAGCTTTCTTT.

V is TRBV2 and J is TRBJ1-1, with D maybe TRBD1 (5 bases). The germline V gene encodes CDR1 SNHLY and CDR2 FYNNEI. The ends were cut back, 6 bases at V and 4 bases at J, with 12 bases in the middle. This CDR3 region has 13 residues. The CDR3 loop is CASSATGVTEAFF. CDR3 DNA: TGTGCCAGCAGCGCAACAGGAGTCACTGAAGCTTTCTTT.

The gene calls are TRBV11-2 and TRBJ2-7, with 7 positions matching TRBD2. CDR1 and CDR2 from the germline V gene are SGHAT and FQNNGV. CDR3 length: 15 amino acids. The J segment lost 4 bases and the V segment lost 4 bases, leaving 10 bases of the junction unmatched. The CDR3: CASSWGGTGEYEQYF. CDR3 nucleotide sequence: TGTGCCAGCAGCTGGGGGGGGACCGGAGAATACGAGCAGTACTTC.

The chain is built from TRBV7-3 and TRBJ1-1, with D maybe TRBD1 (5 bases). The V and J ends lost 5 bases and 4 bases respectively, with 17 bases between them. The germline V gene encodes CDR1 SGHTA and CDR2 FQGTGA. There are 15 residues in the CDR3. The CDR3 DNA reads as TGTGCCAGCAGCCCCACGGGACGGAAGATCACTGAAGCTTTCTTT. The encoded protein is CASSPTGRKITEAFF.